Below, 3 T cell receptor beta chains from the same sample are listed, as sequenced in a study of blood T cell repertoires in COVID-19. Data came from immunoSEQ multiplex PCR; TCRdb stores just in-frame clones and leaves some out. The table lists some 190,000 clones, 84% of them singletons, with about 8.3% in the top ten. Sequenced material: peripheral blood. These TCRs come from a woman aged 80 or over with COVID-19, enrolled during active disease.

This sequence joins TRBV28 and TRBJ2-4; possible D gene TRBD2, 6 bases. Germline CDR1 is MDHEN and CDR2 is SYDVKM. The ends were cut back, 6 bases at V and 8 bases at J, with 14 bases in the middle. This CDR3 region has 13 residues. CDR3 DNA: TGTGCCAGCAGGGAGGGTAGTGAATACATTCAGTACTTC. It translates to CASREGSEYIQYF.

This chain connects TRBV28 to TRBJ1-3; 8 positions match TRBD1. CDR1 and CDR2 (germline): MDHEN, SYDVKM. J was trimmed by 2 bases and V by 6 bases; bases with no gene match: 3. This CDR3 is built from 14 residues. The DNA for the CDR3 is TGTGCCAGCAGCCTACAGGGGGCTGGAAACACCATATATTTT. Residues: CASSLQGAGNTIYF.

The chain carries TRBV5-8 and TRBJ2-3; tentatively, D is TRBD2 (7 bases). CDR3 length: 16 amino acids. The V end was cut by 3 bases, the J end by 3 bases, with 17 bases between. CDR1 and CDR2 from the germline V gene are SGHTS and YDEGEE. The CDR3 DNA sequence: TGTGCCAGCAGCTCAGAATGGGGGGGCCTGACAGATACGCAGTATTTT. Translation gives CASSSEWGGLTDTQYF.